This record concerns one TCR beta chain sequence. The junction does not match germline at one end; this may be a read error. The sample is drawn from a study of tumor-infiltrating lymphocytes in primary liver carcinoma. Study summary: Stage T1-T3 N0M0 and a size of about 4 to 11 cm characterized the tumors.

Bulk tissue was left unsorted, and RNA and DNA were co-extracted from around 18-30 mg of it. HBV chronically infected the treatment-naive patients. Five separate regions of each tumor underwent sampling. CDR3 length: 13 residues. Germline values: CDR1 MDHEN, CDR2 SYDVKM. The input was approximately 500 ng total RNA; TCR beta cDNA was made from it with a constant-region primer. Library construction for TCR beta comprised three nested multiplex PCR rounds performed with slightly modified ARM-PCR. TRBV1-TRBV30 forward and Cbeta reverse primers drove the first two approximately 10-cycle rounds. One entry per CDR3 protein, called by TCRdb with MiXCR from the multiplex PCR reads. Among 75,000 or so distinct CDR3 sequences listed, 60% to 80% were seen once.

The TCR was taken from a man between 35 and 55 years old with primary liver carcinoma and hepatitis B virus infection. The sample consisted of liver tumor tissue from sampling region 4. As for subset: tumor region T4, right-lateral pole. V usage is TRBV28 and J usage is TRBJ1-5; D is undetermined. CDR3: CASSGRQDQSQHF. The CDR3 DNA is TGTGCCAGCAGTGGTCGGCAAGATCAGTCCCAGCATTTT.